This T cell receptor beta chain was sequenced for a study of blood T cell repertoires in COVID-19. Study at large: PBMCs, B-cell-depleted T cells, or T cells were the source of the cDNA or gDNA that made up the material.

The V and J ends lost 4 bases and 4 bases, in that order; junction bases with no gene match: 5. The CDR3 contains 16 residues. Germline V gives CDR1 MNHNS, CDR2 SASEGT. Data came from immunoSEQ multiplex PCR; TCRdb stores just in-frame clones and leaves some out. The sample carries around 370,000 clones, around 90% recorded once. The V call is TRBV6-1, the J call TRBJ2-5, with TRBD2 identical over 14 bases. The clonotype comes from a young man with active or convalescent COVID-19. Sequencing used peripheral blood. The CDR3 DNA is TGTGCCAGCAGTGTCGGACTAGCGGGGGGTCGAGAGACCCAGTACTTC. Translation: CASSVGLAGGRETQYF.